Each of the 28 T cell receptor beta chains below was sequenced from the same sample in a study of molecular identifiers for immune sequencing clone quantification. Using its own MiXCR run on the PCR reads, TCRdb lists one record per CDR3 protein. The sample lists about 510,000 distinct CDR3 sequences, about 22% occurring once. The sequenced material came from naive CD8+ T cells from blood, with Jurkat cell RNA spiked in. Subset: FACS-sorted CD8+CD4-CCR7+CD45RA+ naive T cells. The receptors were gathered from a human donor in good health. Some libraries in this study had Jurkat cell RNA spiked in.

With respect to this clonotype: One end of the junction fails to match germline, which may point to a read error. This chain links TRBV30 with TRBJ1-1; 9 nucleotides line up with TRBD1. This CDR3 is 15 amino acids long. Per the germline V gene, CDR1 is GTSNPN and CDR2 is SVGIG (reference sequence). Here the CDR3 reads CVWSFRTGELTEAFF. The CDR3 DNA sequence: TGTGTCTGGAGTTTTAGGACAGGGGAGCTTACTGAAGCTTTCTTT.

The V gene is TRBV19, the J gene TRBJ2-7; possibly TRBD1 for D (6 bases). Deletions cut 7 bases from V and 0 bases from J, with 13 bases between. The V gene's germline CDR1 is LNHDA and CDR2 SQIVND (reference sequence). This CDR3 region has 14 residues. This CDR3 is CASTYTGYSYEQYF. In DNA, the CDR3 is TGTGCCAGTACTTACACAGGGTACTCCTACGAGCAGTACTTC.

This chain's CDR3 is CSARGLHTGTGGTYNEQFF. DNA for the CDR3: TGCAGTGCTAGAGGCCTCCATACCGGGACAGGGGGAACCTACAATGAGCAGTTCTTC. This chain uses TRBV20-1 with TRBJ2-1; TRBD1 matches at 11 bases. The CDR3 is 19 residues long. Germline CDR1 DFQATT, CDR2 SNEGSKA (reference sequence). V was pared by 1 base and J by 2 bases, with 13 bases of the junction left unmatched.

The chain has TRBV2 and TRBJ2-5; the match to TRBD2 covers 12 bases. The germline V gene has CDR1 SNHLY and CDR2 FYNNEI. The CDR3 has 14 residues. The ends lost 4 bases at V and 4 bases at J; junction bases unmatched: 1. CDR3 bases: TGTGCCAGCAGTGGACTAGCGGGAGTAGAGACCCAGTACTTC. Translated: CASSGLAGVETQYF.

In the case of this clonotype: This may come from a read error, since a much larger clone is one base off. No conserved phenylalanine or tryptophan is present at the end of the CDR3, so a read error is the likely explanation. The gene calls are TRBV2 and TRBJ2-3, with 8 nucleotides matching TRBD2. In germline, CDR1 is SNHLY, CDR2 FYNNEI. Germline trimming cut 7 bases from V and 2 bases from J; bases unmatched to any gene: 11. The CDR3 sequence is 16 residues long. The DNA of the CDR3 is TGTGCCAGCACCCGATCGCGGGAGGCCGTCACAGATACGCAGTATCTT. This translates into CASTRSREAVTDTQYL.

The V gene is TRBV19, the J gene TRBJ2-3; TRBD2 matches at 9 bases. The CDR3 has 17 amino acids. V lost 7 bases and J lost 0; bases outside the gene matches: 11. CDR1 and CDR2 from the germline V gene are LNHDA and SQIVND (reference sequence). For the CDR3, the DNA is TGTGCCAGTATGGAGCTTATAGCGGGGGCAAGCACAGATACGCAGTATTTT. Protein: CASMELIAGASTDTQYF.

In the case of this clonotype: At one end the junction does not follow the germline gene, possibly because of a read error. The rearrangement joins TRBV7-8 to TRBJ1-5; TRBD1 matches at 8 bases. Germline V gene sequence: CDR1 SGHVS, CDR2 FQNEAQ. The CDR3 consists of 16 residues. CDR3 sequence reads: CANSLGTGGTNQPQHF. In DNA form, the CDR3 reads TGTGCCAACAGCTTAGGTACAGGGGGTACCAATCAGCCCCAGCATTTT.

The sample holds many counts of this clonotype. This rearrangement joins TRBV4-3 to TRBJ1-1; D uncertain. The V end lost 1 base, the J end lost 8 bases, and 14 bases lay between the germline ends. CDR1 and CDR2 (germline): LGHNA, YSLEER. CDR3 size: 14 residues. CDR3 nucleotide sequence: TGCGCCAGCAGCCAAGGAGTCAGTGGACCCGAAGCTTTCTTT. Translated, it gives CASSQGVSGPEAFF.

About this clonotype: A read error is possible here, since a much larger clone lies one base away. The chain combines TRBV6-1 with TRBJ2-2, with D uncertain. The length of the CDR3 is 15 residues. CDR1 is MNHNS, CDR2 SASEGT, per germline. The V gene lost 1 base and the J gene lost 4 bases, with 10 bases spanning the gap. The CDR3 nucleotides read TGTGCCAGCAGTGAAGAACCGCTGAGCACCGGGGAGCTGTTTTTT. The encoded protein is CASSEEPLSTGELFF.

This clonotype has a count of ten or more. V is TRBV27 and J is TRBJ2-6; D might be TRBD1 or TRBD2, each matching 6 bases. The V gene's germline CDR1 is MNHEY and CDR2 SMNVEV (reference sequence). Trimming shortened V by 3 bases and J by 2 bases, and 8 bases separated the two germline ends. CDR3 size: 15 residues. This chain's CDR3 is CASSFGGPGANVLTF. DNA of the CDR3: TGTGCCAGCAGTTTTGGGGGGCCTGGGGCCAACGTCCTGACTTTC.

As to this clonotype: This may arise from a read error, as a much more abundant clone is one base away. The J gene is TRBJ2-7, the V gene TRBV5-3, with a tentative D call TRBD2 (6 bases). TRBV5-3 is sorted into the ORF group, with uncertain function. CDR3 length: 14 amino acids. In nucleotides, the CDR3 is TGTGCCAGCAGCGCGACGGGACTCTCCTACGAGCGGTACTTC. It translates to CASSATGLSYERYF.

The table lists this clonotype with many counts. The DNA of the CDR3 is TGTGCCAGCAGCTTAGTTCCAGGGGCGGTGGGCTACGAGCAGTACTTC. Protein product: CASSLVPGAVGYEQYF. The V and J genes are TRBV7-2 and TRBJ2-7; TRBD1 might be the D (6 bases). V shed 1 base and J shed 3 bases, with 16 bases lying between them. The CDR3 spans 16 residues. Germline CDR1 is SGHTA and CDR2 is FQGNSA. Full variable domain (outside the CDR3, taken from reference TRBV7-2 and TRBJ2-7): GAGVSQSPSNKVTEKGKDVELRCDPISGHTALYWYRQSLGQGLEFLIYFQGNSAPDKSGLPSDRFSAERTGGSVSTLTIQRTQQEDSAVYLCASSLVPGAVGYEQYFGPGTRLTVT.

This clonotype appeared many times. The chain has TRBV27 and TRBJ2-1, with a weak D call TRBD2 (7 bases). The length of the CDR3 is 16 residues. Germline V gives CDR1 MNHEY, CDR2 SMNVEV (reference sequence). V lost 5 bases, J lost 2 bases, and 16 bases lay in between. In nucleotides, the CDR3 is TGTGCCAGCAGTCCTCCGCGGGGGCCAACCTACAATGAGCAGTTCTTC. Protein product: CASSPPRGPTYNEQFF.

This clonotype came up many times. This sequence joins TRBV7-9 and TRBJ1-1; no definite D call. CDR1 is SEHNR, CDR2 FQNEAQ, per germline (reference sequence). The V end was cut by 4 bases, the J end by 1 base, with 1 base between. The CDR3 length is 11 residues. CDR3 region: CASSSNTEAFF. The CDR3 DNA is TGTGCCAGCAGCTCGAACACTGAAGCTTTCTTT.

Of note for this clonotype: Compared with germline, one end of the junction differs, possibly owing to a read error. This CDR3 is CASSLVGPLPGANVLTF. The CDR3 coding sequence is TGTGCCAGCAGCTTGGTGGGCCCTTTGCCCGGGGCCAACGTCCTGACTTTC. The V gene is TRBV5-3, the J gene TRBJ2-6, with D uncertain. TRBV5-3 is noted as an ORF with a role that remains uncertain. The CDR3 is made up of 17 amino acids.

This clonotype was counted only a few times. The chain is built from TRBV19 and TRBJ1-2; tentatively, D is TRBD1 (6 bases). V gave up 6 bases and J gave up 3 bases, with 11 bases separating them. The CDR3 extends over 13 amino acids. CDR1 LNHDA and CDR2 SQIVND come from the germline V gene (reference sequence). This chain's CDR3 is CASRTGYDYGYTF. The DNA of the CDR3 is TGTGCCAGTAGAACAGGGTACGACTATGGCTACACCTTC.

This clonotype has ten or more counts. The V call is TRBV12-3 or TRBV12-4, the J call TRBJ1-5; 7 bases agree with TRBD1. After removal of 3 bases from V and 3 bases from J, the junction contained 8 bases not matched to a gene. The CDR3 is made up of 16 amino acids. In DNA, the CDR3 is TGTGCCAGCAGTTTCGGAGGGGGCTTTAACAATCAGCCCCAGCATTTT. Translating it yields CASSFGGGFNNQPQHF.

This clonotype was seen at least ten times. The chain is built from TRBV29-1 and TRBJ2-3; 8 nucleotides line up with TRBD2. Per the germline V gene, CDR1 is SQVTM and CDR2 is ANQGSEA. V dropped 3 bases and J dropped 2; count of bases not matched to a gene: 7. The length of the CDR3 is 15 residues. This CDR3 reads CSVEGVAGITDTQYF. CDR3 in DNA: TGCAGCGTTGAGGGCGTAGCGGGGATCACAGATACGCAGTATTTT.

This clonotype was observed a handful of times. The V and J genes are TRBV27 and TRBJ2-7, with 10 bases that match TRBD2. CDR1 and CDR2 (germline): MNHEY, SMNVEV (reference sequence). Trimming took 3 bases from V and 5 from J; bases not matched to a gene: 7. The CDR3 runs 15 residues. The CDR3 here is CASSLVAGGPNEQYF. The CDR3 DNA reads TGTGCCAGCAGTTTGGTAGCGGGAGGCCCCAACGAGCAGTACTTC.

This clonotype has a count of ten or more. The J gene is TRBJ2-2, the V gene TRBV27, with D possibly matching TRBD1 (5 bases). The CDR3 extends over 15 amino acids. CDR1 is MNHEY, CDR2 SMNVEV, per germline (reference sequence). Trimming stripped 9 bases from V and 5 bases from J, with 19 bases between. The CDR3: CARRGQTNRTGELFF. As DNA, the CDR3 is TGTGCCAGGCGAGGACAAACGAATCGTACCGGGGAGCTGTTTTTT.

The J gene is TRBJ2-5, the V gene TRBV20-1; D perhaps matches TRBD1 (5 bases). CDR1 DFQATT and CDR2 SNEGSKA come from the germline V gene (reference sequence). This CDR3 has 13 residues. Trimming stripped 5 bases from V and 0 bases from J, with 10 bases between. The CDR3 is CSARQLYQETQYF. The CDR3 DNA is TGCAGTGCTCGACAGTTGTACCAAGAGACCCAGTACTTC.

V usage is TRBV19 and J usage is TRBJ2-3; TRBD2 aligns across 13 bases. V shed 9 bases, J shed 6 bases, and the junction held 6 bases outside the gene matches. In germline, CDR1 is LNHDA, CDR2 SQIVND (reference sequence). The CDR3 consists of 14 residues. CDR3 DNA: TGTGCCAGCAGACTAGCGGGGGGCATGGATACGCAGTATTTT. It translates to CASRLAGGMDTQYF.

This clonotype was picked up many times. This rearrangement joins TRBV27 to TRBJ1-1; maybe TRBD1 (5 bases). The CDR3 extends over 15 amino acids. Germline V gene data show CDR1 as MNHEY and CDR2 as SMNVEV (reference sequence). V was cut by 0 bases and J by 5 bases, with 13 bases left in between. The CDR3 sequence: CASSLSWSGYTEAFF. CDR3 nucleotides: TGTGCCAGCAGTTTATCGTGGTCAGGGTATACTGAAGCTTTCTTT.

The gene calls are TRBV4-3 and TRBJ1-1; D not resolved. Trimming took off 0 bases at V and 2 bases at J, with 10 bases between the two ends. Germline V CDR1 and CDR2: LGHNA, YSLEER. The CDR3 is 15 residues long. The DNA of the CDR3 is TGCGCCAGCAGCCAAGAATGGCCGACTAACACTGAAGCTTTCTTT. Its protein product is CASSQEWPTNTEAFF.

Note on this clonotype: A single base separates this from a much larger clone, so it may be a read error. The conserved final phenylalanine or tryptophan is absent from the CDR3, which likely points to a read error. This rearrangement joins TRBV9 to TRBJ1-1; D is undetermined. V lost 0 bases, J lost 5 bases, and 11 bases lay in between. Germline V CDR1 and CDR2: SGDLS, YYNGEE. The CDR3 is made up of 14 amino acids. CDR3 DNA sequence: TGTGCCAGCAGCGTAGGGGCCGATGGAACTGAAGCTTTCTTA. It translates to CASSVGADGTEAFL.

The rearrangement joins TRBV7-8 to TRBJ1-4; no reliable D call. V was trimmed by 5 bases and J by 8 bases, leaving 15 bases between them. Germline V gives CDR1 SGHVS, CDR2 FQNEAQ. There are 14 residues in the CDR3. CDR3 loop: CASSPALDGEKLFF. The CDR3 DNA is TGTGCCAGCAGCCCCGCACTCGATGGGGAAAAACTGTTTTTT.

The V gene is TRBV20-1, the J gene TRBJ2-3; 12 nucleotides agree with TRBD1. CDR3 length: 14 amino acids. Germline-derived CDR1 and CDR2 are DFQATT and SNEGSKA (reference sequence). With V trimmed by 4 bases and J by 4 bases, 3 bases remained unmatched. CDR3 sequence (DNA): TGCAGTGCTACCGGGACAGGGGGCCCAGATACGCAGTATTTT. This sequence encodes CSATGTGGPDTQYF.

This clonotype appeared many times. The rearrangement uses TRBV20-1 and TRBJ2-3; D is perhaps TRBD2 (6 bases). CDR1 is DFQATT, CDR2 SNEGSKA, per germline (reference sequence). This CDR3 contains 13 residues. The ends were cut back, 3 bases at V and 0 bases at J, with 7 bases in the middle. The chain's CDR3 is CSAREGSTDTQYF. The CDR3 DNA sequence: TGCAGTGCTAGGGAGGGTAGCACAGATACGCAGTATTTT.